The subject of this entry is one TCR beta chain. This clonotype was seen at least ten times. What this receptor recognizes is not known. Base qualities are not provided; no much larger clone lies one nucleotide away. TCR beta repertoires were profiled from peripheral blood of over 10 young patients with multiple sclerosis to demonstrate the VDJtools post-analysis software. The multiple sclerosis patients were children and adolescents ranging in age from roughly 6 to 15 years. The CDR3 contains 16 residues, cysteine and phenylalanine counted. Only the CDR3 DNA is retained, 48 bases long and in frame from the first base. CDR1 and CDR2 (SEHNR, FQNEAQ) derive from the germline V gene (reference sequence). The V end gives up 5 bases and the J end 5 bases, leaving 8 bases in the junction not matched to a gene. The method behind the library was PCR. The data were produced on an Illumina HiSeq 2500. To reduce PCR and sequencing biases, unique molecular identifiers were built into the TCR beta cDNA libraries. Every 1 to 10 million input T cells yielded around 500,000 cDNA molecules, meaning each molecule approximated one T cell. The patient libraries were prepared and sequenced using the same protocol as the earlier healthy control dataset. Within a given batch, samples were prepared together, multiplexed and sequenced on the same HiSeq lane. In the original analysis: Raw barcoded reads were processed with MIGEC, and single-read molecular identifier groups were discarded before consensus assembly and CDR3 extraction. VDJtools was used for post-analysis of the clonotype tables, and diversity was normalized by down-sampling every dataset to the size of the smallest sample. Repertoire overlap clustering matched CDR3 amino acid but not nucleotide sequences to correct batch-related cross-sample contamination. TCRdb passed the public sequencing reads through fastp at Q25 and MiXCR, retaining productive beta sequences. All rows with the same CDR3 protein become a single entry with the most common DNA and genes. TCRdb's processing, not the study's, gives the V and J calls here. The sample data list about 170,000 distinct CDR3 sequences, and about 29% of these were observed just once. About 1.6% of the sample comes from the top ten.

The data derive from a study of post-analysis software for immune sequencing data (dated by TCRdb to about 2015). Study-level background: Disease courses on record covered relapsing-remitting, secondary progressive and progressive-relapsing multiple sclerosis, though some patients had no subtype annotation. Patient repertoires were compared against over ten previously published healthy control repertoires from donors aged about 6 to 25 years. A subset of samples was prepared in parallel using single-end sample barcoding, then pooled and co-amplified after Illumina adapter ligation.

The paper's findings and limits, for the study overall: Strong co-clustering of samples prepared in the same batch was shown by direct clustering with F measure, prompting a batch-effect correction. Multiple sclerosis patients had significantly lower normalized Chao1 diversity than controls, a result that suggests substantial peripheral T-cell clonal expansion. Significantly higher frequencies in patients than in controls were found for a handful of TRBV segments, including TRBV5-6, TRBV5-1 and TRBV20-1. The multiple sclerosis patient group was slightly younger than the control group.

This TCR was recovered from a girl under 18 with multiple sclerosis. Sequenced sample: blood. The chain is assembled from TRBV7-9 and TRBJ2-5; TRBD2 agrees with 13 junctional bases. In nucleotides, the sequence is TGTGCCAGCAGCCTTGGACTAGCGGGAGTCTCGGAGACCCAGTACTTC. This gives the protein CASSLGLAGVSETQYF.